Included here is one TCR beta chain sequence, with context. The antigen this receptor binds is unknown. No per-base quality is available; no much larger clone lies one base away. The immunoSEQ Assay was used to sequence TCRbeta CDR3 regions. After extraction, genomic DNA underwent amplification by bias-controlled multiplex PCR, followed by high-throughput sequencing. For the original study's pipeline: To quantify the absolute abundance of each unique TCRbeta CDR3 region, sequences were collapsed and filtered. Usable DNA was measured by amplifying reference genes present in all nucleated cells, and TCRbeta template counts were normalized to that usable DNA to estimate T cell fraction. Repertoire TCRs were annotated as SARS-CoV-2-specific by exact matching of V gene, CDR3 amino acid sequence and J gene to a known reactive TCR set. The reference SARS-CoV-2 TCR set came from MIRA and was filtered for enrichment in COVID-19-positive ImmuneCODE repertoires, removing public or cross-reactive TCRs. Based on the MIRA antigens, annotated TCRs were further analysed at the level of specific ORF or position within ORF. Breadth was defined as the number of annotated unique rearrangements divided by the total number of unique productive rearrangements, and depth was defined as the summed frequency of the annotated unique rearrangements. TCR breadth was compared between groups using two-sided Wilcoxon rank-sum tests. TCRdb stores this immuneACCESS table with in-frame sequences only. Part of the clones is absent; in the studies checked, under half of the shortfall reflects unresolved V genes, and no reason is known for the rest. From that table come the V and J calls and clone size; the DNA was used to work out D and trimming. Present in this sample are 150,000 to 200,000 clones, around nine tenths of which were seen just once. The top ten clones comprise 4.5% to 7.5% of the sample.

This sample was included in a study of Ad26.COV2.S vaccination and SARS-CoV-2 variants (dated by TCRdb to the early 2020s). For the study in its entirety: TCRbeta repertoire sequencing served as the tool for gauging how specific and how broad the SARS-CoV-2-reactive T cell receptors were following Ad26.COV2.S vaccination. A total of some 30 samples were included in the TCR-sequenced set, comprising around 19 Ad26.COV2.S vaccine recipients, 5 placebo recipients and 8 SARS-CoV-2 convalescent individuals. Results and caveats for the whole study, not just this receptor: Spike-specific TCR breadth was higher in Ad26.COV2.S recipients than in placebo recipients (P = 0.0014). After vaccination, spike-specific CD8+ and CD4+ T cell responses were reported to show substantial breadth. Vaccine and placebo recipients had similar non-spike TCR breadth, a finding consistent with the vaccine containing only spike. The authors noted that total T cell responses may have been underestimated by the TCR breadth and depth analyses.

The germline V gene (reference sequence) supplies CDR1 SGHNT and CDR2 YYREEE. The CDR3 goes from the cysteine to the phenylalanine over 14 residues. Only CDR3 DNA remains: 42 bases, in frame from the first base. Ends trimmed: V by 7 bases, J by 4 bases; bases unmatched to a gene: 7. The sample's time point label, decoded: individuals recovered from natural SARS-CoV-2 infection. This sequence uses TRBV5-4 and TRBJ2-3; 9 nucleotides in the junction match TRBD2. The sample here was peripheral blood, taken after recovery from COVID-19. This clonotype was sampled from a human donor who had recovered from COVID-19. The nucleotide sequence is given as TGTGCCAGCGGTCTAGCGGGGAGGTCAGATACGCAGTATTTT. It codes for CASGLAGRSDTQYF.